These T cell receptor beta chains were read from a single sample in a study of blood T cell repertoires in COVID-19. TCRdb's copy holds only in-frame clones and misses some; the assay was immunoSEQ multiplex PCR. This table holds roughly 400,000 clones, around 87% found once. The sample comprised peripheral blood. Receptors were obtained from a woman aged 55-75 years with COVID-19, enrolled during active disease. The CDR3 runs from the conserved cysteine through the conserved F or W. D genes are given only for firm matches. The size entry is marked missing in some rows and otherwise reads once, few, many or a size class.

cdr3_aa: CASSSREGGRTDTQYF; cdr3_nt: TGCGCCAGCAGCTCAAGGGAGGGGGGAAGGACAGATACGCAGTATTTT; v_call: TRBV5-1; cdr3_length: 16; d_call: -; j_call: TRBJ2-3; clone_size: -
cdr3_aa: CATSVSTAGNNYGYTF; cdr3_nt: TGTGCCACCAGTGTCTCTACGGCGGGGAATAACTATGGCTACACCTTC; v_call: TRBV24-1; cdr3_length: 16; d_call: -; j_call: TRBJ1-2; clone_size: -
cdr3_aa: CAVGWGPTEAFF; cdr3_nt: TGTGCCGTGGGCTGGGGGCCCACTGAAGCTTTCTTT; v_call: TRBV2; cdr3_length: 12; d_call: -; j_call: TRBJ1-1; clone_size: -
cdr3_aa: CASSLNGINTEAFF; cdr3_nt: TGTGCCAGCAGCCTGAACGGGATAAACACTGAAGCTTTCTTT; v_call: TRBV27; cdr3_length: 14; d_call: -; j_call: TRBJ1-1; clone_size: -
cdr3_aa: CASIDSARPIQETQYF; cdr3_nt: TGTGCCAGCATTGATAGCGCGCGTCCTATACAAGAGACCCAGTACTTC; v_call: TRBV6-1; cdr3_length: 16; d_call: -; j_call: TRBJ2-5; clone_size: few
cdr3_aa: CSVRLKLADTQYF; cdr3_nt: TGCAGCGTCAGACTAAAACTGGCAGATACGCAGTATTTT; v_call: TRBV29-1; cdr3_length: 13; d_call: -; j_call: TRBJ2-3; clone_size: -
cdr3_aa: CASSQVKGNYGYTF; cdr3_nt: TGTGCCAGCAGCCAAGTTAAGGGGAACTATGGCTACACCTTC; v_call: TRBV3-1/TRBV3-2; cdr3_length: 14; d_call: -; j_call: TRBJ1-2; clone_size: -
cdr3_aa: CAISDRAGDWDEQYF; cdr3_nt: TGTGCCATCAGTGACCGAGCCGGAGATTGGGACGAGCAGTACTTC; v_call: TRBV10-3; cdr3_length: 15; d_call: -; j_call: TRBJ2-7; clone_size: once
cdr3_aa: CASSQELSSYEQYF; cdr3_nt: TGTGCCAGCAGCCAAGAGTTGAGCTCCTACGAGCAGTACTTC; v_call: TRBV5-6; cdr3_length: 14; d_call: -; j_call: TRBJ2-7; clone_size: -
cdr3_aa: CAISEPPGLAGAVSTDTQYF; cdr3_nt: TGTGCCATCAGTGAGCCTCCGGGACTAGCGGGGGCGGTGAGCACAGATACGCAGTATTTT; v_call: TRBV10-3; cdr3_length: 20; d_call: TRBD2; j_call: TRBJ2-3; clone_size: -
cdr3_aa: CASSLLPGSEQYF; cdr3_nt: TGTGCCAGCAGCTTATTACCGGGATCCGAGCAGTACTTC; v_call: TRBV11-2; cdr3_length: 13; d_call: -; j_call: TRBJ2-7; clone_size: -